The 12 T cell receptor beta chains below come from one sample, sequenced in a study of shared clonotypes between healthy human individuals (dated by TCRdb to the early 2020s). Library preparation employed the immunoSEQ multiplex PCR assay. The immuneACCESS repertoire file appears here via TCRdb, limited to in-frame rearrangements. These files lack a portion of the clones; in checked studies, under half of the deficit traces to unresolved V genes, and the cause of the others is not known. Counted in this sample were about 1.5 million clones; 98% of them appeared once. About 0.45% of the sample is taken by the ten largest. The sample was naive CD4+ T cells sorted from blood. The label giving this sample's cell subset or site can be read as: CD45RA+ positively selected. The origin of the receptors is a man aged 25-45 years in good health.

In DNA form, the CDR3 reads TGTGCCAGCAGTGAAATCGGGACAGGCTTTGGAGAGCAGTTCTTC. This sequence encodes CASSEIGTGFGEQFF. The chain recombines TRBV25-1 with TRBJ2-1; 8 positions match TRBD1. V shed 2 bases, J shed 10 bases, and the junction held 10 bases outside the gene matches. The CDR3 contains 15 residues. CDR1 and CDR2 from the germline V gene are MGHDK and SYGVNS.

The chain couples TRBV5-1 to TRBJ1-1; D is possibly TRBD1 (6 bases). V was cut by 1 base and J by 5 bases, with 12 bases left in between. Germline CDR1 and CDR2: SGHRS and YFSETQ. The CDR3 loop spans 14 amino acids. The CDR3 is CASSLSRGFTEAFF. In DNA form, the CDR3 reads TGCGCCAGCAGCTTGAGCAGGGGTTTTACTGAAGCTTTCTTT. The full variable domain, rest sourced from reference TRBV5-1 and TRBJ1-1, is KAGVTQTPRYLIKTRGQQVTLSCSPISGHRSVSWYQQTPGQGLQFLFEYFSETQRNKGNFPGRFSGRQFSNSRSEMNVSTLELGDSALYLCASSLSRGFTEAFFGQGTRLTVV.

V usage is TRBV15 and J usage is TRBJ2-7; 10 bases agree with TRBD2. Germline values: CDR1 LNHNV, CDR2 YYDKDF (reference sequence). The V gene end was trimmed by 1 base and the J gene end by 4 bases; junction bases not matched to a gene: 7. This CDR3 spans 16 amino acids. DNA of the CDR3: TGTGCCACCAGCAGAGGTCTAACTAGCGGGATTTACGAGCAGTACTTC. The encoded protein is CATSRGLTSGIYEQYF.

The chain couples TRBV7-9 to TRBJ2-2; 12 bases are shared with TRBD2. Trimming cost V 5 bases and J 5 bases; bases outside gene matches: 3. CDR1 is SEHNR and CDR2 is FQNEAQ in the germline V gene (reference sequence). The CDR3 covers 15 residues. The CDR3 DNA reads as TGTGCCAGCAGCGAACTAGCGGGAGGTACCGGGGAGCTGTTTTTT. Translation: CASSELAGGTGELFF.

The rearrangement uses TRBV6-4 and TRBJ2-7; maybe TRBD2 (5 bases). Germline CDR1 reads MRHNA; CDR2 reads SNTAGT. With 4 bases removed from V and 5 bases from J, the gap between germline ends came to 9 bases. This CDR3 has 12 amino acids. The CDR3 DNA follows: TGTGCCAGCAGTGGGCCTAGCCACGAGCAGTACTTC. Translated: CASSGPSHEQYF.

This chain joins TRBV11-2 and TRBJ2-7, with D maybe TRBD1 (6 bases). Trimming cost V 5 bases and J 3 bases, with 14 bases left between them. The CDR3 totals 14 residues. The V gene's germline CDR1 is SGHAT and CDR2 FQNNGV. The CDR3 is CASSGGQVHYEQYF. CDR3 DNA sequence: TGTGCCAGCAGCGGGGGACAAGTTCACTACGAGCAGTACTTC.

The DNA for the CDR3 is TGTGCCAGCAAAGCCCTGACGGGGGCGGACTACGAGCAGTACTTC. Its protein is CASKALTGADYEQYF. The genes are TRBV6-5 and TRBJ2-7; the D call may be TRBD1 or TRBD2 (6 bases each). Germline V lookup: CDR1 MNHEY, CDR2 SVGAGI. Trimming removed 7 bases at V and 3 bases at J, with 19 bases between. CDR3 length: 15 residues.

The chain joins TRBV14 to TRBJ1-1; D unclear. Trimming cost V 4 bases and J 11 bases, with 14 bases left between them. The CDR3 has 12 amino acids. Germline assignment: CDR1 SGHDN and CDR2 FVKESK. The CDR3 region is CASSPGPRAAFF. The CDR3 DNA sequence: TGTGCCAGCAGCCCCGGACCACGAGCTGCTTTCTTT.

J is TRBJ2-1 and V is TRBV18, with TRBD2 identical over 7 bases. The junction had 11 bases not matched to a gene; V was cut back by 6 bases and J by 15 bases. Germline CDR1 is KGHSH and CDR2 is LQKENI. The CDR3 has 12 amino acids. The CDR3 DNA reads TGTGCCAGCTCCCCTCGGGGGGAGGGTATGTTCTTC. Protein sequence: CASSPRGEGMFF.

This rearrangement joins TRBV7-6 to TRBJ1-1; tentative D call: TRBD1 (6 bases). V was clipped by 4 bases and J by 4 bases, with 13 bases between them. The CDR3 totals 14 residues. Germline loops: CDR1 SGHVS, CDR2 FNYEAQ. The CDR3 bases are TGTGCCAGCAGCTCGAGGGGGTTAGGCACTGAAGCTTTCTTT. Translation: CASSSRGLGTEAFF.

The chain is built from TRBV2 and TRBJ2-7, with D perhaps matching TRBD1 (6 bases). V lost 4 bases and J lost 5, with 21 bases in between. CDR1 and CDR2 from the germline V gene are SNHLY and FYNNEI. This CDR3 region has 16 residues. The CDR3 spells CASSGAVGAPVDEQYF. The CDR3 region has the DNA TGTGCCAGCAGTGGAGCAGTGGGGGCGCCTGTTGACGAGCAGTACTTC.

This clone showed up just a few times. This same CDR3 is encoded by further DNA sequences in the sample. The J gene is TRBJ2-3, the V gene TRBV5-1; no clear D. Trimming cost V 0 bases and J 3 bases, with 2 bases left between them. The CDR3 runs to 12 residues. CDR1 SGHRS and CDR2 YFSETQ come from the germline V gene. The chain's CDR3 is CASSLATDTQYF. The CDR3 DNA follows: TGCGCCAGCAGCTTGGCGACAGATACGCAGTATTTT.